These 9 T cell receptor beta chains came from one sample sequenced in a study of lymphopenia after photon versus proton radiotherapy. The assay was immunoSEQ multiplex PCR, and TCRdb's table has in-frame clones only and misses some. This sample yields fewer than 50,000 clones, of which about 85% are seen a single time; approximately 2% belongs to the top ten. Sequenced here: peripheral blood, sampled from a patient treated with photon-based radiotherapy. Every receptor here comes from a middle-aged man with gastric cancer.

J is TRBJ1-3 and V is TRBV6-5; 7 bases are shared with TRBD1. Germline CDR1 reads MNHEY; CDR2 reads SVGAGI. The CDR3 totals 13 residues. V lost 5 bases and J lost 7; bases outside the gene matches: 5. CDR3 protein: CASSERGLNTIYF. CDR3 sequence (DNA): TGTGCCAGCAGTGAGAGGGGGCTCAACACCATATATTTT.

The chain carries TRBV23-1 and TRBJ1-3; D perhaps matches TRBD1 (5 bases). TRBV23-1 belongs to the ORF category, with a function that is uncertain. The CDR3 runs 15 residues. Trimming removed 4 bases at V and 7 bases at J, with 17 bases between. CDR3 sequence (DNA): TGCGCCAGCAGTCGTGGGCCGCGTCGGGGGAACACCATATATTTT. Translating it yields CASSRGPRRGNTIYF.

This clone has only a few counts. This chain links TRBV30 with TRBJ1-1; D is unresolved. Deletions cut 4 bases from V and 0 bases from J, with 9 bases between. This CDR3 has 13 amino acids. From germline, CDR1 is GTSNPN and CDR2 SVGIG (reference sequence). CDR3 region: CAWTVSLNTEAFF. Here the CDR3 DNA reads TGTGCCTGGACAGTTTCTTTGAACACTGAAGCTTTCTTT.

The rearrangement links TRBV13 to TRBJ2-3, with 7 bases aligning to TRBD1. CDR1 and CDR2 from the germline V gene are PRHDT and FYEKMQ (reference sequence). This CDR3 comprises 16 residues. V lost 1 base and J lost 4; bases outside the gene matches: 8. The CDR3 is CASSLEVGGWSDTQYF. The CDR3 DNA is TGTGCCAGCAGCTTAGAAGTAGGGGGCTGGTCAGATACGCAGTATTTT.

This CDR3 is CATRGGGNYNEQFF. CDR3 nucleotide sequence: TGTGCCACCAGAGGCGGGGGAAATTACAATGAGCAGTTCTTC. The V and J genes are TRBV15 and TRBJ2-1; 7 bases fit TRBD2. V lost 6 bases to trimming and J lost 4 bases; unmatched junction nucleotides: 6. The CDR3 loop spans 14 amino acids. Germline CDR1 LNHNV, CDR2 YYDKDF (reference sequence).

The genes are TRBV7-2 and TRBJ2-7; no reliable D call. V was trimmed by 4 bases and J by 0 bases, leaving 4 bases between them. This CDR3 contains 12 residues. CDR1 and CDR2 (germline): SGHTA, FQGNSA. CDR3 in amino acids: CASSSSSYEQYF. In nucleotides, the CDR3 is TGTGCCAGCAGCTCCAGCTCCTACGAGCAGTACTTC. The variable domain in full, completed from reference TRBV7-2 and TRBJ2-7, reads GAGVSQSPSNKVTEKGKDVELRCDPISGHTALYWYRQSLGQGLEFLIYFQGNSAPDKSGLPSDRFSAERTGGSVSTLTIQRTQQEDSAVYLCASSSSSYEQYFGPGTRLTVT.

This clone was recorded once. The V and J genes are TRBV7-3 and TRBJ2-5; TRBD1 or TRBD2 may be the D gene (5 bases each). Germline lookup yields CDR1 SGHTA and CDR2 FQGTGA. V was cut by 0 bases and J by 4 bases, with 12 bases left in between. CDR3 size: 15 residues. The CDR3 coding sequence is TGTGCCAGCAGCTTAACTGGGGGAAGCGGAGAGACCCAGTACTTC. It is translated as CASSLTGGSGETQYF.

The chain couples TRBV5-4 to TRBJ1-3; the D is unclear. V lost 4 bases and J 0 bases, leaving 14 bases between the germline ends. The germline V gene has CDR1 SGHNT and CDR2 YYREEE (reference sequence). The CDR3 totals 16 residues. In DNA form, the CDR3 reads TGTGCCAGCAGCACCCGCTCAGTGAGCTCTGGAAACACCATATATTTT. Translating it yields CASSTRSVSSGNTIYF.

J is TRBJ2-1 and V is TRBV4-1, with TRBD2 identical over 8 bases. The CDR3 length is 17 residues. Germline loops: CDR1 MGHRA, CDR2 YSYEKL. J gave up 8 bases and V 4 bases, and 16 bases lay outside the gene matches. The CDR3 protein is CASSLRGVAGIMDEQFF. CDR3 DNA sequence: TGCGCCAGCAGCCTCCGGGGGGTAGCGGGGATAATGGATGAGCAGTTCTTC.